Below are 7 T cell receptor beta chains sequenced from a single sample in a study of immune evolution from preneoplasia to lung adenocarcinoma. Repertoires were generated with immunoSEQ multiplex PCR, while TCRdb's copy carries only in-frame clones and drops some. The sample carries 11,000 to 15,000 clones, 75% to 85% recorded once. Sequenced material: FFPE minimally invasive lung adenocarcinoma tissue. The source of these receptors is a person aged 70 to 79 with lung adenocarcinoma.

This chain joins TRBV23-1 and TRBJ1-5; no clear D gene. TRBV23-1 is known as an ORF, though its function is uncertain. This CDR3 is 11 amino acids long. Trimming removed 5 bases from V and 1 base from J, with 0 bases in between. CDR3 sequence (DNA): TGCGCCAGCAGTAGCAATCAGCCCCAGCATTTT. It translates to CASSSNQPQHF.

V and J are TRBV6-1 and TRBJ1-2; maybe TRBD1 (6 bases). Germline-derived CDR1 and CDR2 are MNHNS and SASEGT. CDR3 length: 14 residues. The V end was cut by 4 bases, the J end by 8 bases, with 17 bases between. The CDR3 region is CASSVTGLVYGYTF. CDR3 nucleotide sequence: TGTGCCAGCAGTGTGACAGGTCTGGTTTACGGCTACACCTTC.

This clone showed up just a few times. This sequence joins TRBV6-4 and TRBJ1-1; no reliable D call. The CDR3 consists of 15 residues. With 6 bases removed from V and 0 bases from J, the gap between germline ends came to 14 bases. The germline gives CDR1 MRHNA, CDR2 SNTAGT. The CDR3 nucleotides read TGTGCCAGCAGGGCCTCAGCGAATCTGAACACTGAAGCTTTCTTT. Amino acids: CASRASANLNTEAFF.

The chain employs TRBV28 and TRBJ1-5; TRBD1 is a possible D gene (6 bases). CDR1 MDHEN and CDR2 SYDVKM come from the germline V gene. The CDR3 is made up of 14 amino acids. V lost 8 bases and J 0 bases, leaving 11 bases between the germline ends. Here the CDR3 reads CASAGQYSNQPQHF. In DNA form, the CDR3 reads TGTGCCAGCGCCGGACAGTATAGCAATCAGCCCCAGCATTTT.

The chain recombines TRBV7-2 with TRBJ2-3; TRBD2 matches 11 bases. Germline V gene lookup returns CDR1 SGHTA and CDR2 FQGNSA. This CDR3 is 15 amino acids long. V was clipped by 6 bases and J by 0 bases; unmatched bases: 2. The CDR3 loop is CASRLAGGSTDTQYF. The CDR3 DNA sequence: TGTGCCAGCAGGCTAGCGGGGGGAAGCACAGATACGCAGTATTTT.

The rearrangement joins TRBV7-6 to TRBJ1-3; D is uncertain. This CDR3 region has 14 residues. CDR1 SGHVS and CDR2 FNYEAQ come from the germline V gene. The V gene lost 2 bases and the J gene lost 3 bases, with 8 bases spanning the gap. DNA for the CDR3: TGTGCCAGCAGCTTACAGGAGGATGGAAACACCATATATTTT. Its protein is CASSLQEDGNTIYF.

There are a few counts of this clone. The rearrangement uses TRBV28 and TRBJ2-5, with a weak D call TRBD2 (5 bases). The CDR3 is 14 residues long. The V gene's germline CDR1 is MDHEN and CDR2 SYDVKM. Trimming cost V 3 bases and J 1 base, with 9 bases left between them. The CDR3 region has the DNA TGTGCCAGCAGTTTGGGAGAGGCCCAAGAGACCCAGTACTTC. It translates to CASSLGEAQETQYF.